The 27 T cell receptor beta chains in this list originate from one sample, sequenced in a study of Ad26.COV2.S vaccination and SARS-CoV-2 variants. Only in-frame clones appear in the TCRdb table, and some are missing; sequencing was by immunoSEQ multiplex PCR. This sample yields about 390,000 clones, of which 80% to 95% are seen a single time; less than 2% belongs to the top ten. Treatment specified: over 15 received Ad26.COV2.S at low or high dose, single or two shots; several received placebo; per-sample allocation not given. Sampling was done on day 63 after the first vaccine or placebo injection. The material sequenced was peripheral blood, taken in a trial of Ad26.COV2.S vaccine versus placebo. The receptors stem from a person aged 18 to 65 who received the Ad26.COV2.S COVID-19 vaccine or a placebo.

This clone showed up just a few times. The rearrangement joins TRBV25-1 to TRBJ1-4; D gene ambiguous. CDR3 length equals 14 residues. Trimming took off 3 bases at V and 8 bases at J, with 13 bases between the two ends. Germline assignment: CDR1 MGHDK and CDR2 SYGVNS. CDR3 in DNA: TGTGCCAGCAGTGAGGCACGAGAGGTCGAAAAACTGTTTTTT. This translates into CASSEAREVEKLFF. The entire variable domain, with the rest obtained from reference TRBV25-1 and TRBJ1-4, is as follows: EADIYQTPRYLVIGTGKKITLECSQTMGHDKMYWYQQDPGMELHLIHYSYGVNSTEKGDLSSESTVSRIRTEHFPLTLESARPSHTSQYLCASSEAREVEKLFFGSGTQLSVL.

The rearrangement links TRBV4-3 to TRBJ1-3, with 7 bases lining up with TRBD1. CDR3 size: 14 residues. J gave up 8 bases and V 0 bases, and 4 bases lay outside the gene matches. Germline CDR1 is LGHNA and CDR2 is YSLEER. CDR3 amino acids: CASSQEDRADTIYF. Here the CDR3 DNA reads TGCGCCAGCAGCCAAGAAGACAGGGCGGACACCATATATTTT.

This clone was detected only once. The CDR3 nucleotides are TGTGCCAGCAGCTCAATACAGGGATTCCCTTATGGCTACACCTTC. It yields the protein CASSSIQGFPYGYTF. J is TRBJ1-2 and V is TRBV6-2 or TRBV6-3; TRBD1 is a possible D gene (6 bases). The germline CDR1 and CDR2 sequences are MNHEY and SVGEGT. The CDR3 totals 15 residues. V was clipped by 6 bases and J by 5 bases, with 19 bases between them.

This chain links TRBV10-3 with TRBJ2-5; 8 positions match TRBD2. This CDR3 spans 16 amino acids. The germline V gene has CDR1 ENHRY and CDR2 SYGVKD. V dropped 4 bases and J dropped 1; count of bases not matched to a gene: 8. The CDR3 nucleotides read TGTGCCATCAGTGTGAGCGGGGGCATCTCCCAAGAGACCCAGTACTTC. The encoded protein is CAISVSGGISQETQYF.

This chain links TRBV20-1 with TRBJ2-1; a weak D match, TRBD2 (6 bases). The V end lost 3 bases, the J end lost 10 bases, and 13 bases lay between the germline ends. This CDR3 comprises 12 residues. Germline CDR1 DFQATT, CDR2 SNEGSKA (reference sequence). CDR3 amino acids: CSASSGEREQFF. The CDR3 nucleotides read TGCAGTGCTAGTTCGGGGGAGAGGGAGCAGTTCTTC.

The CDR3 reads CASSHREGAYNEQFF. CDR3 nucleotides: TGTGCCAGCAGCCACCGGGAGGGGGCCTACAATGAGCAGTTCTTC. The chain has TRBV9 and TRBJ2-1, with TRBD2 matching over 8 bases. The ends lost 4 bases at V and 2 bases at J; junction bases unmatched: 5. Germline V gene data show CDR1 as SGDLS and CDR2 as YYNGEE. The CDR3 is 15 residues long.

The CDR3: CASSPRTGTGLYEQYF. The CDR3 region has the DNA TGTGCCAGCAGCCCACGAACTGGGACAGGACTTTACGAGCAGTACTTC. The chain is built from TRBV5-5 and TRBJ2-7, with 8 bases lining up with TRBD1. The CDR3 consists of 16 residues. Germline assignment: CDR1 SGHKS and CDR2 YYEKEE (reference sequence). The V and J ends lost 4 bases and 4 bases, in that order; junction bases with no gene match: 13.

J is TRBJ1-5 and V is TRBV9; no definite D call. V was pared by 0 bases and J by 5 bases, with 9 bases between. The germline gives CDR1 SGDLS, CDR2 YYNGEE. The CDR3 has 14 residues. The CDR3 sequence is CASSVAEVDQPQHF. CDR3 coding DNA: TGTGCCAGCAGCGTAGCTGAGGTTGATCAGCCCCAGCATTTT.

This rearrangement joins TRBV6-5 to TRBJ2-4; 7 nucleotides align to TRBD2. The CDR3 is made up of 16 amino acids. V shed 2 bases, J shed 6 bases, and the junction held 10 bases outside the gene matches. Germline CDR1 and CDR2: MNHEY and SVGAGI. The CDR3 is CASSYGAGPNRNIQYF. Written as DNA, the CDR3 is TGTGCCAGCAGTTACGGAGCGGGGCCTAATAGAAACATTCAGTACTTC.

In this sample, this clone turned up once. The chain employs TRBV4-3 and TRBJ2-7, with 7 bases lining up with TRBD1. Looked up from germline, CDR1 is LGHNA and CDR2 is YSLEER. The CDR3 contains 13 residues. V shed 3 bases and J 1 base; nucleotides not matched to a gene: 0. The CDR3 reads CASSQTGSYEQYF. CDR3 nucleotide sequence: TGCGCCAGCAGCCAGACAGGGTCCTACGAGCAGTACTTC.

The J gene is TRBJ2-1, the V gene TRBV6-5, with D perhaps TRBD2 (7 bases). V gave up 7 bases and J gave up 4 bases, with 17 bases separating them. The germline CDR1 and CDR2 sequences are MNHEY and SVGAGI. This CDR3 comprises 15 residues. CDR3 sequence reads: CASNPSGGPYNEQFF. DNA of the CDR3: TGTGCCAGCAATCCTTCGGGGGGCCCTTACAATGAGCAGTTCTTC.

The rearrangement joins TRBV18 to TRBJ2-3, with 13 bases that match TRBD2. With 5 bases clipped from V and 4 bases from J, the junction kept 9 bases outside the gene matches. Per germline, CDR1 KGHSH and CDR2 LQKENI. This CDR3 region has 17 residues. The CDR3 DNA follows: TGTGCCAGCTCATCCACTAGCGGGGGGGCCGGGGCAGATACGCAGTATTTT. It is translated as CASSSTSGGAGADTQYF. Looking up the rest from reference TRBV18 and TRBJ2-3 gives the full variable domain: NAGVMQNPRHLVRRRGQEARLRCSPMKGHSHVYWYRQLPEEGLKFMVYLQKENIIDESGMPKERFSAEFPKEGPSILRIQQVVRGDSAAYFCASSSTSGGAGADTQYFGPGTRLTVL.

To note about this clone: The junction and the germline gene differ at one end; a read error may be behind it. The J gene is TRBJ1-2, the V gene TRBV19; 9 bases line up with TRBD1. This CDR3 has 13 amino acids. In germline, CDR1 is LNHDA, CDR2 SQIVND (reference sequence). For the CDR3, the DNA is TGTGCCAGTAGTACCGGGGACAGGGACGTCTCCCACTTC. Its translation is CASSTGDRDVSHF.

The rearrangement links TRBV5-1 to TRBJ2-5; 7 bases agree with TRBD2. The CDR3 contains 14 residues. Germline-derived CDR1 and CDR2 are SGHRS and YFSETQ. V was pared by 4 bases and J by 2 bases, with 5 bases of the junction left unmatched. The CDR3 reads CASSRSGGQETQYF. CDR3 bases: TGCGCCAGCAGCAGATCCGGGGGGCAAGAGACCCAGTACTTC.

The chain is built from TRBV28 and TRBJ1-5; D unresolved. The CDR3 is 14 amino acids. Trimming stripped 7 bases from V and 0 bases from J, with 10 bases between. Germline values: CDR1 MDHEN, CDR2 SYDVKM. The CDR3 bases are TGTGCCAGCAAGGAACAGCATAGCAATCAGCCCCAGCATTTT. Translated: CASKEQHSNQPQHF.

The V and J genes are TRBV6-2 or TRBV6-3 and TRBJ2-7, with a tentative D call TRBD1 (6 bases). There are 15 residues in the CDR3. The V gene lost 2 bases and the J gene lost 0 bases, with 11 bases spanning the gap. Germline values: CDR1 MNHEY, CDR2 SVGEGT. The CDR3 sequence is CASSYLLRGSYEQYF. CDR3 DNA: TGTGCCAGCAGTTACCTTCTCAGGGGCTCCTACGAGCAGTACTTC.

The genes are TRBV28 and TRBJ1-1, with a weak D call TRBD1 (6 bases). Trimming shortened V by 4 bases and J by 8 bases, and 17 bases separated the two germline ends. The CDR3 length is 14 residues. Germline CDR1 and CDR2: MDHEN and SYDVKM. CDR3 protein: CASSSIQGTSEAFF. As DNA, the CDR3 is TGTGCCAGCAGTTCAATCCAGGGGACTTCCGAAGCTTTCTTT.

The V call is TRBV21-1, the J call TRBJ2-4; TRBD2, the table's D call, was not compared with the DNA. TRBV21-1 is designated a pseudogene. The length of the CDR3 is 15 residues. CDR3 nucleotide sequence: TGTGCCAGCAGCAATGAGGGCTGGGGCAAAAACATTCAGTACTTC. The encoded protein is CASSNEGWGKNIQYF.

V usage is TRBV28 and J usage is TRBJ2-2, with D uncertain. Trimming removed 6 bases at V and 3 bases at J, with 11 bases between. The germline gives CDR1 MDHEN, CDR2 SYDVKM. The CDR3 covers 14 residues. CDR3 amino acids: CASSLRHYTGELFF. Here the CDR3 DNA reads TGTGCCAGCAGCCTCAGACATTACACCGGGGAGCTGTTTTTT.

CDR3: CATGDRIPSLNTEAFF. CDR3 sequence (DNA): TGCGCCACCGGGGACAGGATACCTTCATTGAACACTGAAGCTTTCTTT. The rearrangement joins TRBV4-1 to TRBJ1-1; 8 positions agree with TRBD1. This CDR3 contains 16 residues. Germline CDR1 and CDR2: MGHRA and YSYEKL. After removal of 10 bases from V and 0 bases from J, the junction contained 13 bases not matched to a gene.

The chain has TRBV11-2 and TRBJ2-1; 9 positions agree with TRBD2. CDR3 length equals 15 residues. J gave up 4 bases and V 5 bases, and 6 bases lay outside the gene matches. Germline V gives CDR1 SGHAT, CDR2 FQNNGV. CDR3 amino acids: CASSISGGFYNEQFF. Written as DNA, the CDR3 is TGTGCCAGCAGCATTAGCGGGGGATTTTACAATGAGCAGTTCTTC.

This rearrangement joins TRBV6-5 to TRBJ2-2; D perhaps matches TRBD1 (5 bases). CDR1 and CDR2 from the germline V gene are MNHEY and SVGAGI. The CDR3 is made up of 14 amino acids. Deletions cut 6 bases from V and 4 bases from J, with 12 bases between. The CDR3 region is CASSWGFGTGELFF. CDR3 nucleotide sequence: TGTGCCAGCAGCTGGGGCTTCGGCACCGGGGAGCTGTTTTTT.

The chain recombines TRBV7-7 with TRBJ2-1; D may correspond to TRBD1 or TRBD2 (5 bases each). In germline, CDR1 is SSHAT, CDR2 FNYEAQ (reference sequence). V lost 1 base, J lost 4 bases, and 11 bases lay in between. This CDR3 contains 15 residues. The CDR3 is CASSLEGTGYNEQFF. In DNA form, the CDR3 reads TGTGCCAGCAGCTTAGAGGGGACGGGATACAATGAGCAGTTCTTC.

The chain uses TRBV7-9 and TRBJ2-1, with 11 bases that match TRBD2. Losses at the gene ends were 0 bases for V and 9 bases for J; bases not matched to a gene: 7. CDR1 and CDR2 (germline): SEHNR, FQNEAQ (reference sequence). This CDR3 spans 16 amino acids. The CDR3 spells CASSLARSGGAGEQFF. The DNA for the CDR3 is TGTGCCAGCAGCTTAGCGCGTAGCGGGGGGGCAGGTGAGCAGTTCTTC.

This chain connects TRBV5-5 to TRBJ1-3; D is ambiguous. Trimming took off 0 bases at V and 0 bases at J, with 4 bases between the two ends. The CDR3 is made up of 14 amino acids. Germline lookup yields CDR1 SGHKS and CDR2 YYEKEE (reference sequence). CDR3 DNA: TGTGCCAGCAGCTTGGGACCCTCTGGAAACACCATATATTTT. Translated: CASSLGPSGNTIYF.

The chain links TRBV2 to TRBJ2-4; no reliable D call. Trimming removed 4 bases at V and 0 bases at J, with 7 bases between. Germline V gene sequence: CDR1 SNHLY, CDR2 FYNNEI. The CDR3 extends over 14 amino acids. In DNA form, the CDR3 reads TGTGCCAGCAGTGTTAATGAAGCCAAAAACATTCAGTACTTC. This sequence encodes CASSVNEAKNIQYF.

Of note for this clone: Other DNA sequences in this sample translate to the same CDR3. This sequence joins TRBV4-3 and TRBJ2-7; 10 bases fit TRBD2. Unmatched junction bases numbered 3, after V lost 3 bases and J lost 4 bases. CDR1 and CDR2 from the germline V gene are LGHNA and YSLEER. The CDR3 has 14 amino acids. The DNA for the CDR3 is TGCGCCAGCAGCCAGAGCGGGGGGGCTTACGAGCAGTACTTC. Protein: CASSQSGGAYEQYF.